This TCR beta chain came from a study of beta chain features in type 1 diabetes (dated by TCRdb to the late 2010s). The study in broad terms: Patients and healthy donors did not differ in mean age, gender distribution, total cell number or subset yield. Across all samples, 107,917,701 sorted cells were examined, and cell number per subset correlated strongly with RNA yield. Regulatory and stem cell-like memory subsets were obtained from only 8 patients and roughly eight healthy donors, while naive and central memory subsets were obtained from all 30 or so donors. The study compared the TCRB repertoires of sorted circulating CD4+ T cell subsets in recently diagnosed type 1 diabetes patients with those in matched healthy donors. General study outcomes and caveats: Naive, central memory and regulatory TCRB repertoires appeared more similar among patients than among healthy donors. Type 1 diabetes patients showed a moderate but significant shortening of TCRB CDR3 length in all four CD4+ subsets. Sequencing cDNA rather than genomic DNA could over-represent highly expressing activated cells, although activation and CD3 levels did not differ between groups. Because small numbers of individuals were included in the HLA sub-analyses, any influence of HLA type on TCRB rearrangement was left unresolved. At VDJ recombination sites, type 1 diabetes patients had fewer insertions and more deleted nucleotides, which implies abnormalities in thymic rearrangement. PCR might favor shorter templates, but patient and control samples were amplified and corrected together, so any skew would affect both groups equally.

The entire amount of isolated RNA was reverse transcribed using the High Capacity cDNA Reverse Transcription Kit, so the sequenced TCRB transcripts were expressed ones. Naive, central memory and regulatory T cell samples underwent deep immunoSEQ sequencing, averaging about 3.57 million total reads per sample. Sorted cells were lysed in RLT buffer, and RNA was extracted using DNase-treated RNeasy Micro or Mini kits according to cell number. To prevent cross-contamination, every cell subset was processed on its own, while patient and healthy donor samples were processed together. The immunoSEQ multiplex PCR was used to amplify TCRB sequences from cDNA, yielding 87-bp fragments that span the CDR3 region. Sequencing of the amplicons was performed on the Illumina HiSeq platform. The source study handled its data this way. PCR bias was computationally corrected using synthetic template baselines, reads within Hamming distance 2 were collapsed, and singletons that could not be merged were discarded. Reads were aligned against IMGT to assign V, D and J genes, CDR3 length and insertions or deletions at six rearrangement sites. Within each subset, clonotype counts were normalized to sorted cell number, after which true diversity and Gini coefficients were computed with the tcR R package. The overlap coefficient, calculated on TCRB nucleotide sequences, was used to quantify repertoire sharing. Out-of-frame TCRB sequences from naive cells were analyzed to stand in for the pre-selection repertoire. As stored in TCRdb, this immuneACCESS dataset retains in-frame rearrangements with V and J assigned. A fraction of the clones does not appear; measured against another copy, unresolved V genes explain less than half of the discrepancy, and the remainder lacks a known reason. The V and J calls and clone size are taken from that table; D and trimming were inferred from the DNA. The sample table holds under 300,000 clones, of which about 15% were seen once. The ten largest make up just under 0.02% of the sample.

A single peripheral blood draw of around 120 mL on average was collected from each donor into heparinised tubes. A BD FACSAria II and a panel including CD45RO, CCR7, CD25, CD127, CD95 and CD27 were used to sort naive, central memory, regulatory and stem cell-like memory CD4+ T cells. All sorted populations exceeded 95% purity. PBMCs were isolated right away by Lymphoprep density gradient centrifugation and were stained directly, without culture. To minimize batch effects, samples were stained and sorted in pairs, one healthy donor with one patient per experiment. The CDR3 goes from the cysteine to the phenylalanine over 15 residues. The DNA shown is the 45-base CDR3, in frame from base 1. Unmatched junction bases come to 5, with V trimmed by 3 bases and J by 1 base. In the germline V gene (reference sequence), CDR1 corresponds to LNHDA and CDR2 to SQIVND. To note about this clone: Its antigen remains undetermined. Per-base qualities were not stored, and no clone one base away is much larger.

The sequenced sample consisted of naive CD4+ T cells from blood. The cell subset or site label on this specimen signifies: true naive CD4+ T cells. This clonotype originated in a man aged 25-45 years with type 1 diabetes. In this chain, TRBV19 is recombined with TRBJ2-7; the junction holds 8 bases that match TRBD1. The CDR3 corresponds to CASSMGRGQSYEQYF. The bases read TGTGCCAGTAGTATGGGCAGGGGGCAGTCCTACGAGCAGTACTTC. Joined to the reference TRBV19 and TRBJ2-7 proteins, this CDR3 gives the full variable domain: DGGITQSPKYLFRKEGQNVTLSCEQNLNHDAMYWYRQDPGQGLRLIYYSQIVNDFQKGDIAEGYSVSREKKESFPLTVTSAQKNPTAFYLCASSMGRGQSYEQYFGPGTRLTVT.